This T cell receptor (beta chain) was captured in a study of blood T cell repertoires in COVID-19. From germline, CDR1 is MNHEY and CDR2 SMNVEV (reference sequence). The germline V and J ends were trimmed by 4 bases and 6 bases, with 10 bases remaining between them. The CDR3 contains 12 residues. TCRdb's table, derived via immunoSEQ multiplex PCR, lists solely in-frame clones and lacks some. The profile covers about 120,000 clones, with 87% appearing a single time and 7.7% taken by the ten largest. This clonotype was sampled from a human donor in a cohort sampled during active COVID-19. V usage is TRBV27 and J usage is TRBJ2-7; perhaps TRBD2 as D (6 bases). The sequenced sample was peripheral blood. For the CDR3, the DNA is TGTGCCAGCAGTTCCGGACTAAGCGAGCAGTACTTC. It yields the protein CASSSGLSEQYF.